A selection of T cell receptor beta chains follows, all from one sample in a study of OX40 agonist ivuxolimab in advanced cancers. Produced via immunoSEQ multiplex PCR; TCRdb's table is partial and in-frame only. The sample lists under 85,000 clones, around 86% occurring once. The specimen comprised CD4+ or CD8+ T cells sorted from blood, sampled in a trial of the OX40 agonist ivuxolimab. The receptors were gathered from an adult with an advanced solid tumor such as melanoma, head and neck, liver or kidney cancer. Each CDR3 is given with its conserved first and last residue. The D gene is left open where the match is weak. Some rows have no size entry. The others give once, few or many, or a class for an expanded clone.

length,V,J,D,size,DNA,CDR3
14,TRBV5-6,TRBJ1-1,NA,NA,TGTGCCAGCAGCTTGTGGAATCCGAACACTGAAGCTTTCTTT,CASSLWNPNTEAFF
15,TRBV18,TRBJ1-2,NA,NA,TGTGCCAGCTCACCACCGGGTGTGAAGACCTATGGCTACACCTTC,CASSPPGVKTYGYTF
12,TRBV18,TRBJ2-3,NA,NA,TGTGCCAGCTCACCGGAAGGTCATACGCAGTATTTT,CASSPEGHTQYF
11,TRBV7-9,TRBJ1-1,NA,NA,TGTGCCAGCGCCCGGGGCACTGAAGCTTTCTTT,CASARGTEAFF
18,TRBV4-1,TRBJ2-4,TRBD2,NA,TGCGCCAGCAGCCAGGGCGGCCAGCGGGGGTTAGCCAAAAACATTCAGTACTTC,CASSQGGQRGLAKNIQYF
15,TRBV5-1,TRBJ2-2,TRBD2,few,TGCGCCAGCAGCTTAGCGGGAGTGAACACCGGGGAGCTGTTTTTT,CASSLAGVNTGELFF
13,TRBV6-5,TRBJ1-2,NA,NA,TGTGCCAGCAGGTTCGGACGGAACTATGGCTACACCTTC,CASRFGRNYGYTF
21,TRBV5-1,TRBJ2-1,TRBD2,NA,TGCGCCAGCAGCTTGGCCGAAGGCCGACTAGCGGGGGGGCAAGAGACGAGTGAGCAGTTCTTC,CASSLAEGRLAGGQETSEQFF
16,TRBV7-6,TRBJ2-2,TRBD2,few,TGTGCCAGCAGCTTTCAAGAGGCGGGAGTCACCGGGGAGCTGTTTTTT,CASSFQEAGVTGELFF
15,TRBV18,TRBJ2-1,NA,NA,TGTGCCAGCTCACCAGACCCGGGCCACGTAAATGAGCAGTTCTTC,CASSPDPGHVNEQFF
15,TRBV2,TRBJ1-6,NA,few,TGTGCCAGCAGTGAAATGAGAGGGGGTAATTCACCCCTCCACTTT,CASSEMRGGNSPLHF
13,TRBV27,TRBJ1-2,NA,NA,TGTGCCAGCACCCCAAGTGGAGGCTATGGCTACACCTTC,CASTPSGGYGYTF
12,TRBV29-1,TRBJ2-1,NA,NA,TGCAGCGTTGCGCATCCACGGGGTGAGCAGTTCTTC,CSVAHPRGEQFF
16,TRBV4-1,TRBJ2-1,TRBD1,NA,TGCGCCAGCAGCCAAGATGGGACAGGGGGCAAAAATGAGCAGTTCTTC,CASSQDGTGGKNEQFF
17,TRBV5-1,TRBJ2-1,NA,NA,TGCGCCAGCAGCTTCACGACGATTCTTAGCTCCTACAATGAGCAGTTCTTC,CASSFTTILSSYNEQFF